Each of the 12 T cell receptor beta chains below was sequenced from the same sample in a study of vaccination and CD4 T cells after COVID-19. TCRdb called the PCR reads again in MiXCR, with one record for every CDR3 protein. The table includes some 28,000 distinct CDR3 sequences, approximately 49% detected once. Time point reported: late sampling 161 to 241 days after vaccination in a few convalescent patients. The specimen was CD4+ T cells from blood, collected about 7 months after SARS-CoV-2 vaccination. The receptors come from a human donor who had recovered from COVID-19.

The chain uses TRBV6-1 and TRBJ2-1; 7 positions match TRBD2. The CDR3 covers 12 residues. Germline loops: CDR1 MNHNS, CDR2 SASEGT. Unmatched junction bases numbered 6, after V lost 8 bases and J lost 8 bases. This CDR3 is CASRGGSDEQFF. CDR3 DNA sequence: TGTGCCAGCCGGGGCGGGAGCGATGAGCAGTTCTTC.

The V gene is TRBV4-1, the J gene TRBJ2-1; perhaps TRBD1 as D (5 bases). The CDR3 consists of 16 residues. Germline V gene lookup returns CDR1 MGHRA and CDR2 YSYEKL. With 1 base removed from V and 6 bases from J, the gap between germline ends came to 16 bases. The CDR3 nucleotides read TGCGCCAGCAGCCAAGGGATGTGGGGCACAGGCAATGAGCAGTTCTTC. Its translation: CASSQGMWGTGNEQFF.

The rearrangement links TRBV20-1 to TRBJ2-5, with 10 bases lining up with TRBD1. The trim removed 5 bases at V and 0 bases at J, leaving 3 bases unmatched. The CDR3 length is 14 residues. The germline V gene encodes CDR1 DFQATT and CDR2 SNEGSKA (reference sequence). The CDR3 spells CSADGTGDQETQYF. CDR3 bases: TGCAGTGCTGATGGGACAGGGGACCAAGAGACCCAGTACTTC.

The DNA of the CDR3 is TGCGCCAGCAGCCAAGGACAGGGCGGAAACATTCAGTACTTC. This sequence encodes CASSQGQGGNIQYF. The V call is TRBV4-1, the J call TRBJ2-4, with 7 positions matching TRBD1. CDR1 and CDR2 from the germline V gene are MGHRA and YSYEKL. With V trimmed by 1 base and J by 6 bases, 3 bases remained unmatched. This CDR3 contains 14 residues.

This clonotype was detected once. This chain links TRBV4-1 with TRBJ2-2, with TRBD1 matching over 8 bases. This CDR3 contains 16 residues. Looked up from germline, CDR1 is MGHRA and CDR2 is YSYEKL. Losses at the gene ends were 1 base for V and 5 bases for J; bases not matched to a gene: 6. CDR3 amino acids: CASSQGQGRKTGELFF. CDR3 nucleotide sequence: TGCGCCAGCAGCCAAGGACAGGGGAGAAAGACCGGGGAGCTGTTTTTT.

The V and J genes are TRBV6-1 and TRBJ2-3; 7 bases are a match to TRBD2. The CDR3 loop spans 12 amino acids. Germline V CDR1 and CDR2: MNHNS, SASEGT. After removal of 7 bases from V and 6 bases from J, the junction contained 4 bases not matched to a gene. This CDR3 reads CASTREGDTQYF. The CDR3 bases are TGTGCCAGCACTAGGGAGGGGGATACGCAGTATTTT.

The chain couples TRBV4-2 to TRBJ2-7, with 8 bases identical to TRBD1. This CDR3 comprises 15 residues. The trim removed 0 bases at V and 1 base at J, leaving 2 bases unmatched. Germline CDR1 and CDR2: LGHNA and YNFKEQ. CDR3 bases: TGTGCCAGCAGCCAAGAGGACAGGGAGTCCTACGAGCAGTACTTC. Amino acid sequence: CASSQEDRESYEQYF.

The J gene is TRBJ2-5, the V gene TRBV20-1, with unresolved D. The length of the CDR3 is 12 residues. V gave up 5 bases and J gave up 0 bases, with 7 bases separating them. Looked up from germline, CDR1 is DFQATT and CDR2 is SNEGSKA (reference sequence). The CDR3 loop is CSAQRNQETQYF. The CDR3 region has the DNA TGCAGTGCTCAGCGTAACCAAGAGACCCAGTACTTC.

This clonotype was detected only a few times. The genes are TRBV20-1 and TRBJ2-4; 8 bases fit TRBD1. The CDR3 extends over 14 amino acids. V shed 0 bases and J 7 bases; nucleotides not matched to a gene: 5. Germline V lookup: CDR1 DFQATT, CDR2 SNEGSKA (reference sequence). The CDR3: CSARDPGGMNIQYF. The CDR3 coding sequence is TGCAGTGCTAGAGACCCAGGGGGCATGAACATTCAGTACTTC.

This chain links TRBV24-1 with TRBJ2-6; D unclear. Deletions cut 4 bases from V and 0 bases from J, with 6 bases between. Per the germline V gene, CDR1 is KGHDR and CDR2 is SFDVKD. This CDR3 is 15 amino acids long. Written as DNA, the CDR3 is TGTGCCACCAGTGACCCCTTCTCTGGGGCCAACGTCCTGACTTTC. This gives the protein CATSDPFSGANVLTF.

The chain is built from TRBV7-2 and TRBJ2-5, with D unresolved. Trimming left V 4 bases short and J 1 base short, with 10 bases between. CDR3 length equals 14 residues. Per the germline V gene, CDR1 is SGHTA and CDR2 is FQGNSA. The CDR3 loop is CASSSNYVQETQYF. CDR3 sequence (DNA): TGTGCCAGCAGCTCGAACTATGTCCAAGAGACCCAGTACTTC.

The chain has TRBV27 and TRBJ2-7; no reliable D call. Deletions cut 5 bases from V and 3 bases from J, with 17 bases between. The CDR3 totals 15 residues. Germline V gene data show CDR1 as MNHEY and CDR2 as SMNVEV (reference sequence). CDR3 amino acids: CASSQDGSDLYEQYF. CDR3 coding DNA: TGTGCCAGCAGTCAAGACGGTTCGGATCTCTACGAGCAGTACTTC.